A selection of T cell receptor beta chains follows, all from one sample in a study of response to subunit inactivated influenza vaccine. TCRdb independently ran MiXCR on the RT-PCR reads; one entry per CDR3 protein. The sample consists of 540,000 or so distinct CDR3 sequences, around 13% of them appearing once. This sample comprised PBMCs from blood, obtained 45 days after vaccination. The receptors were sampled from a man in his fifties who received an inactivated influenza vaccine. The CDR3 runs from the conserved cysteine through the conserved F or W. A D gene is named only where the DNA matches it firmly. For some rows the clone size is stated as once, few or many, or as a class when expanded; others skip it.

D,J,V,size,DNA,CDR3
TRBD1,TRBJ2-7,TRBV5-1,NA,TGCGCCAGCAGCGCTGGACAGGGAAGAGTCTACGAGCAGTACTTC,CASSAGQGRVYEQYF
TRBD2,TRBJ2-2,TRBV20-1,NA,TGCAGTGCTAGACCCCCTAGCGGGGGCGGTAAAAACACCGGGGAGCTGTTTTTT,CSARPPSGGGKNTGELFF
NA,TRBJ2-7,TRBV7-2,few,TGTGCCAGCAGCGGGGACCGTGTTTCGGAGCAGTACTTC,CASSGDRVSEQYF
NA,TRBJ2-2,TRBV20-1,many,TGCAGTGCTAGGCCCGGGAGTCGACCCGGGGAGCTGTTTTTT,CSARPGSRPGELFF
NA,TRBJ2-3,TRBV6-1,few,TGTGCCAGCAGCCTCGGGACTTATCGCCCGGATACGCAGTATTTT,CASSLGTYRPDTQYF
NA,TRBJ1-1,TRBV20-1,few,TGCAGTGCTAGAGATGGGCCTCGTCACCCGAACACTGAAGCTTTCTTT,CSARDGPRHPNTEAFF
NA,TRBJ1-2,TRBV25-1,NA,TGTGCCAGCACCGATGATTACGGCTACACCTTC,CASTDDYGYTF
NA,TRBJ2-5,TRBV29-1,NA,TGCAGCGTTGGGGGGGGCCGGGGGTACCAAGAGACCCAGTACTTC,CSVGGGRGYQETQYF
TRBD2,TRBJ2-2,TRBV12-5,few,TGTGCTAGTGGTTTCTGGACTAGCGGTCCCAAGGCCGGGGAGCTGTTTTTT,CASGFWTSGPKAGELFF
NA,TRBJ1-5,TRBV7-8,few,TGTGCCAGCAGCTTAGTCCCGCGTCAGGGTAATCAGCCCCAGCATTTT,CASSLVPRQGNQPQHF
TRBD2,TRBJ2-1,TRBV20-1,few,TGCAGTGCTGGAAGCGGGAGCTCCTACAATGAGCAGTTCTTC,CSAGSGSSYNEQFF
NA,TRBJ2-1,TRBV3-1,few,TGTGCCAGCCAACGGATGGATTATGAGCAGTTCTTC,CASQRMDYEQFF
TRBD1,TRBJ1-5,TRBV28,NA,TGTGCCAGCAGTTGGGGACAGGGGGCCTATAGCAATCAGCCCCAGCATTTT,CASSWGQGAYSNQPQHF
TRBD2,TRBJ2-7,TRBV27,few,TGTGCCAGCAGTCCCGGGGGGGGGGACTCCTACGAGCAGTACTTC,CASSPGGGDSYEQYF
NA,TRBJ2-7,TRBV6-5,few,TGTGCCAGCAGTTACGTAGGACAGTACTACGAGCAGTACTTC,CASSYVGQYYEQYF
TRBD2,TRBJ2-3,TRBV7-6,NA,TGTGCCAGCAGCTTAGCGATCCTAGCGGGAGGGCCAAGCACAGATACGCAGTATTTT,CASSLAILAGGPSTDTQYF